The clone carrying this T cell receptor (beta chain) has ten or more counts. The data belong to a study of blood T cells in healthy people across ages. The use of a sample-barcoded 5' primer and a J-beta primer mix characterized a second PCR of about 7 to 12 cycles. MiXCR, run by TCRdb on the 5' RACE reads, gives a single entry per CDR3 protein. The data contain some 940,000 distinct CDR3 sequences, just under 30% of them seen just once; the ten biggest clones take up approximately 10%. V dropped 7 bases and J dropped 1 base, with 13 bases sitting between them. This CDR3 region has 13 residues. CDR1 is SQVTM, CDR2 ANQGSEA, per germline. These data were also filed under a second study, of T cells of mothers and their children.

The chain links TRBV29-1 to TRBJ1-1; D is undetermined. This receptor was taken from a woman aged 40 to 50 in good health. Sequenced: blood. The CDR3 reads CSGSEVGNTEAFF. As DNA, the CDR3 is TGCAGCGGATCCGAGGTAGGGAACACTGAAGCTTTCTTT. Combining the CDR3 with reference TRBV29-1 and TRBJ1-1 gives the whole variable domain SAVISQKPSRDICQRGTSLTIQCQVDSQVTMMFWYRQQPGQSLTLIATANQGSEATYESGFVIDKFPISRPNLTFSTLTVSNMSPEDSSIYLCSGSEVGNTEAFFGQGTRLTVV.